The clone carrying this T cell receptor (beta chain) was observed at least ten times. Its antigen is as yet unknown. Methods described previously, with TCR primers listed, were used for bulk TCR libraries. MiXCR, applied by TCRdb to the PCR reads, yields one record per CDR3 protein. Of about 70,000 distinct CDR3 sequences listed, 15% to 20% were seen once; the top ten hold approximately 1.5%. The germline CDR1 and CDR2 sequences are SGHAT and FQNNGV. J was trimmed by 0 bases and V by 2 bases; bases with no gene match: 5. CDR3 length: 16 amino acids. This sample is drawn from a study of molecular identifiers for immune sequencing clone quantification. Study-level information: In replicates, the authors split RNA from around 20,000 or 100,000 naive CD8 cells five ways and sequenced four. Study-wide results and limits: Barcode collisions between identical TCR molecules could shrink estimates of highly expanded clone sizes. Spiked Jurkat TCR RNA originating from one cell could reportedly be identified amid approximately 950,000 naive cells.

V usage is TRBV11-2 and J usage is TRBJ2-7; 9 positions agree with TRBD2. The receptor comes from a human donor in good health. Some libraries in this study had Jurkat cell RNA spiked in. Sample: naive CD8+ T cells from blood, with Jurkat cell RNA spiked in. The subset here: FACS-sorted CD8+CD4-CCR7+CD45RA+ naive T cells. The CDR3: CASSLPTSGSSYEQYF. CDR3 bases: TGTGCCAGCAGCTTACCGACTAGCGGAAGCTCCTACGAGCAGTACTTC.